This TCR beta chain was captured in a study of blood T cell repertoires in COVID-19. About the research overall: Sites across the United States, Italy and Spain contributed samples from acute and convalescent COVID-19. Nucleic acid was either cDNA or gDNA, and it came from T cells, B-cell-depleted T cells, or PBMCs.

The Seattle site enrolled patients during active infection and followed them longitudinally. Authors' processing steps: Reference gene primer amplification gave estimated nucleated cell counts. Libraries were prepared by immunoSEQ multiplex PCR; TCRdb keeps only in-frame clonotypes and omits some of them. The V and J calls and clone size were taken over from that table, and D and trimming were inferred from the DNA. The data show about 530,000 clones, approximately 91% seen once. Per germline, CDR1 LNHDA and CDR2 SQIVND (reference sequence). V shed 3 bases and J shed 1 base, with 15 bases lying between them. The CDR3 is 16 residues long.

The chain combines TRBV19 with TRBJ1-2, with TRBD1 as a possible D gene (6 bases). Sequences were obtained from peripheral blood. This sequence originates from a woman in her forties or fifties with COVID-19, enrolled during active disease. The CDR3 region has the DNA TGTGCCAGTAGTATGAGGCAGGGGACAAGTAACTATGGCTACACCTTC. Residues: CASSMRQGTSNYGYTF.